This T cell receptor (beta chain) was profiled in a study of control samples from healthy donors and cancer patients. Trimming took 6 bases from V and 4 from J, leaving 9 bases between them. Germline CDR1 reads MNHEY; CDR2 reads SMNVEV (reference sequence). The CDR3 is made up of 13 amino acids. This table comes from immunoSEQ multiplex PCR, and its TCRdb copy is limited to in-frame clones, with some not included. Among about 410,000 clones listed, around nine tenths were seen once. Specimen: PBMCs. The rearrangement uses TRBV27 and TRBJ2-2; D remains unclear. The sequence derives from a man between 40 and 49 years old with head and neck cancer. This chain's CDR3 is CASRLYGTGELFF. In DNA form, the CDR3 reads TGTGCCAGCAGGCTATACGGCACCGGGGAGCTGTTTTTT.